Listed below are T cell receptor beta chains from one sample, sequenced in a study of cytomegalovirus exposure and HLA in healthy donors. The table came from immunoSEQ multiplex PCR; TCRdb's copy has only in-frame clones and leaves some out. The sample carries approximately 150,000 clones, around 75% recorded once. Sequencing was carried out using PBMCs. These TCRs come from a woman aged 18-29 years in good health and CMV-seronegative. Each CDR3 is given with its conserved first and last residue. A D gene is named only where the DNA matches it firmly. Some rows have no size entry. The others give once, few or many, or a class for an expanded clone.

clone size | J gene | D gene | V gene | CDR3 protein | CDR3 DNA
- | TRBJ1-2 | TRBD1 | TRBV4-1 | CASSQDPRDRGGYTF | TGCGCCAGCAGCCAAGATCCCCGGGACAGAGGTGGCTACACCTTC
- | TRBJ1-2 | - | TRBV7-2 | CASSTRSQDYGYTF | TGTGCCAGCAGCACACGATCACAGGACTATGGCTACACCTTC
few | TRBJ2-6 | - | TRBV5-1 | CASSPQAISGANVLTF | TGCGCCAGCAGCCCACAGGCGATCTCTGGGGCCAACGTCCTGACTTTC
- | TRBJ1-1 | - | TRBV5-1 | CASSLGVNTEAFF | TGCGCCAGCAGCTTGGGAGTCAACACTGAAGCTTTCTTT
few | TRBJ2-3 | - | TRBV5-1 | CASSLGSVRTDTQYF | TGCGCCAGCAGCTTGGGCTCTGTGAGGACAGATACGCAGTATTTT
- | TRBJ1-6 | - | TRBV4-1 | CASSQVARRQNSPLHF | TGCGCCAGCAGCCAAGTGGCCAGGAGGCAAAATTCACCCCTCCACTTT
- | TRBJ2-1 | - | TRBV15 | CATSIGTGYNEQFF | TGTGCCACCAGCATAGGGACTGGATACAATGAGCAGTTCTTC
- | TRBJ2-1 | - | TRBV29-1 | CSVDGPRSYNEQFF | TGCAGCGTTGACGGTCCCCGCTCCTACAATGAGCAGTTCTTC
- | TRBJ1-2 | TRBD1 | TRBV4-2 | CASSQGDSNYGYTF | TGTGCCAGCAGCCAAGGGGACAGTAACTATGGCTACACCTTC
- | TRBJ1-2 | - | TRBV5-1 | CARPIGQPKTNYGYTF | TGCGCCAGACCCATCGGACAGCCTAAGACTAACTATGGCTACACCTTC
- | TRBJ1-1 | TRBD1 | TRBV19 | CASTTKRTGHTEAFF | TGTGCCAGTACCACGAAAAGGACAGGGCACACTGAAGCTTTCTTT
- | TRBJ1-1 | - | TRBV7-4 | CASSLGARDTAKAFF | TGTGCCAGCAGCTTAGGGGCCCGGGACACCGCCAAAGCTTTCTTT
- | TRBJ1-1 | TRBD1 | TRBV5-1 | CASQTGGNTEAFF | TGCGCCAGCCAGACAGGGGGTAACACTGAAGCTTTCTTT
- | TRBJ2-3 | - | TRBV9 | CASSVGGFGTDTQYF | TGTGCCAGCAGCGTAGGGGGCTTTGGGACAGATACGCAGTATTTT
- | TRBJ2-3 | TRBD2 | TRBV7-2 | CASSSGLAGPDTQYF | TGTGCCAGCAGCTCCGGACTAGCGGGGCCAGATACGCAGTATTTT
- | TRBJ2-3 | - | TRBV9 | CASSVDLAYSDTQYF | TGTGCCAGCAGCGTAGATCTAGCCTATTCAGATACGCAGTATTTT
few | TRBJ2-1 | TRBD1 | TRBV6-4 | CASSAGTGGNNEQFF | TGTGCCAGCAGCGCCGGGACAGGGGGAAACAATGAGCAGTTCTTC
- | TRBJ1-1 | TRBD1 | TRBV9 | CASSVAGPTGRNTEAFF | TGTGCCAGCAGCGTAGCGGGACCGACAGGGAGGAACACTGAAGCTTTCTTT
- | TRBJ1-1 | TRBD1 | TRBV6-9 | CASTRDREDTEAFF | TGTGCCAGCACCAGGGACAGGGAAGACACTGAAGCTTTCTTT
- | TRBJ2-1 | TRBD2 | TRBV13 | CASSPRRTSGGDEQFF | TGTGCCAGCAGCCCCCGTAGGACTAGCGGGGGGGATGAGCAGTTCTTC
- | TRBJ1-5 | - | TRBV5-4 | CASSQGGGNQPQHF | TGTGCCAGCAGCCAGGGTGGAGGCAATCAGCCCCAGCATTTT
- | TRBJ2-5 | TRBD1 | TRBV5-4 | CASSLAGTGRGETQYF | TGTGCCAGCAGCTTGGCGGGGACAGGGCGAGGGGAGACCCAGTACTTC
few | TRBJ2-7 | - | TRBV7-9 | CASSLDWTSYEQYF | TGTGCCAGCAGCTTAGATTGGACATCCTACGAGCAGTACTTC